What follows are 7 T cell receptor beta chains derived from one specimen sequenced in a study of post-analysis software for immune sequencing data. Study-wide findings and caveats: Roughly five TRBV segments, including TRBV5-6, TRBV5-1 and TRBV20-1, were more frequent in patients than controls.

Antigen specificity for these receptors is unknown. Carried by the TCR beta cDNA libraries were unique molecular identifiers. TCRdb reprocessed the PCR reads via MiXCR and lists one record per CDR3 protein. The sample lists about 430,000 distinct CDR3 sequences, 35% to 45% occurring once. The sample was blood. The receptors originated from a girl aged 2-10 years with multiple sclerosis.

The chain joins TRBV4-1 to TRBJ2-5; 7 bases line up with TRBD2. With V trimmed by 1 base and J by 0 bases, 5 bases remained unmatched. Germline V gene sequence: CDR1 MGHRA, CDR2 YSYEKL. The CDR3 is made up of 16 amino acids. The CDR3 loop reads CASSQVGGGYQETQYF. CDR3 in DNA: TGCGCCAGCAGCCAAGTGGGGGGGGGGTACCAAGAGACCCAGTACTTC.

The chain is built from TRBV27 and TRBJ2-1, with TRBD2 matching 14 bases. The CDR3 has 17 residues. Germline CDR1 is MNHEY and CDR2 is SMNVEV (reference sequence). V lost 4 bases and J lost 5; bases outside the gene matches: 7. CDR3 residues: CASSSRLAGGLHNEQFF. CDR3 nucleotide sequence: TGTGCCAGCAGTTCACGACTAGCGGGAGGGCTCCACAATGAGCAGTTCTTC.

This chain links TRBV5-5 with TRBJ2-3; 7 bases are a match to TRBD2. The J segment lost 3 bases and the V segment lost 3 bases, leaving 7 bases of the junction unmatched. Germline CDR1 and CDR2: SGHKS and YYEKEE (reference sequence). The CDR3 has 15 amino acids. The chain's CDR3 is CASSSRLSGTDTQYF. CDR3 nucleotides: TGTGCCAGCAGCTCGAGGCTTAGCGGGACAGATACGCAGTATTTT.

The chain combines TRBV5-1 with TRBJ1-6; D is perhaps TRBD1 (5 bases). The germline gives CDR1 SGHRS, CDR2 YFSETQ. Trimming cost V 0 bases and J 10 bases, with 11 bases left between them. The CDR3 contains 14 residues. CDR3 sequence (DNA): TGCGCCAGCAGCTTGGAATTGGACAAATCACCCCTCCACTTT. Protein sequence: CASSLELDKSPLHF.

CDR3 DNA sequence: TGCAGTGCTGTAGGACGGGAGAACACTGAAGCTTTCTTT. Protein product: CSAVGRENTEAFF. The chain employs TRBV20-1 and TRBJ1-1; D not resolved. The germline V and J ends were trimmed by 5 bases and 1 base, with 11 bases remaining between them. CDR1 is DFQATT and CDR2 is SNEGSKA in the germline V gene (reference sequence). The CDR3 spans 13 residues.

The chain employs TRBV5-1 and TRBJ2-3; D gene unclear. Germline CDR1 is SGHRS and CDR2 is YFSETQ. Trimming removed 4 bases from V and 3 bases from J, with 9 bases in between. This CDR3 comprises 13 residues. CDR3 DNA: TGCGCCAGCAGCGTGGACGCAACAGATACGCAGTATTTT. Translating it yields CASSVDATDTQYF.

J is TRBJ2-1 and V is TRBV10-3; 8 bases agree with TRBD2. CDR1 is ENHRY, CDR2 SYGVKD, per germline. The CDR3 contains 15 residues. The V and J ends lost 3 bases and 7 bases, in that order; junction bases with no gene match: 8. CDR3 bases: TGTGCCATCAGTGAAAGGTCGGGGGGGCGGAATGAGCAGTTCTTC. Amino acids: CAISERSGGRNEQFF.